A single sample is the source of the 18 T cell receptor beta chains below, sequenced in a study of PD-L1 blockade in urothelial cancer. Only in-frame clones appear in the TCRdb table, and some are missing; sequencing was by immunoSEQ multiplex PCR. The sample includes about 120,000 clones, about 83% of them seen just once. Time point: peripheral blood 6 weeks after treatment start. This specimen was PBMCs, taken around atezolizumab (anti-PD-L1) treatment. All receptors derive from a man in his fifties or sixties with urothelial cancer.

The chain carries TRBV16 and TRBJ1-5; TRBD1 agrees at 7 bases. Losses at the gene ends were 5 bases for V and 0 bases for J; bases not matched to a gene: 7. Germline V gene lookup returns CDR1 KGHSY and CDR2 FQNENV. This CDR3 is built from 16 residues. This chain's CDR3 is CASSETGQDSNQPQHF. In DNA form, the CDR3 reads TGTGCCAGCAGCGAAACAGGACAGGATAGCAATCAGCCCCAGCATTTT.

This rearrangement joins TRBV7-9 to TRBJ2-3; TRBD2 aligns across 13 bases. The V gene's germline CDR1 is SEHNR and CDR2 FQNEAQ (reference sequence). This CDR3 comprises 16 residues. With 3 bases clipped from V and 5 bases from J, the junction kept 5 bases outside the gene matches. The CDR3 coding sequence is TGTGCCAGCAGCTTCAGGACTAGCGGGAGAATAGATACGCAGTATTTT. It encodes CASSFRTSGRIDTQYF.

This clone was picked up a small number of times. The chain has TRBV6-5 and TRBJ1-2; weak D call: TRBD1 (6 bases). CDR1 is MNHEY, CDR2 SVGAGI, per germline. V dropped 5 bases and J dropped 8 bases, with 18 bases sitting between them. This CDR3 has 14 residues. Here the CDR3 DNA reads TGTGCCAGCAGTCCCACCGGGACAAGGATCGGCTACACCTTC. Protein sequence: CASSPTGTRIGYTF.

The chain combines TRBV18 with TRBJ2-2; TRBD1 matches 9 bases. The CDR3 runs 16 residues. The trim removed 3 bases at V and 3 bases at J, leaving 5 bases unmatched. The germline gives CDR1 KGHSH, CDR2 LQKENI. The CDR3 DNA sequence: TGTGCCAGCTCACCGACAGGGGGGCCCTACACCGGGGAGCTGTTTTTT. This gives the protein CASSPTGGPYTGELFF.

The chain uses TRBV13 and TRBJ2-1; 10 bases are a match to TRBD2. The junction had 13 bases not matched to a gene; V was cut back by 5 bases and J by 9 bases. This CDR3 comprises 16 residues. CDR1 is PRHDT, CDR2 FYEKMQ, per germline (reference sequence). In DNA, the CDR3 is TGTGCCAGCAGCCCCAGGGGTAGCGGGAGGCTCCCTGAGCAGTTCTTC. It codes for CASSPRGSGRLPEQFF. Based on the CDR3 plus reference TRBV13 and TRBJ2-1, the full variable domain is AAGVIQSPRHLIKEKRETATLKCYPIPRHDTVYWYQQGPGQDPQFLISFYEKMQSDKGSIPDRFSAQQFSDYHSELNMSSLELGDSALYFCASSPRGSGRLPEQFFGPGTRLTVL.

The chain employs TRBV9 and TRBJ2-5, with D possibly being TRBD1 (5 bases). The CDR3 has 14 amino acids. CDR1 is SGDLS, CDR2 YYNGEE, per germline. Trimming removed 2 bases at V and 4 bases at J, with 12 bases between. CDR3 nucleotide sequence: TGTGCCAGCAGCGTCTTAGGGCAGGGAGAGACCCAGTACTTC. This sequence encodes CASSVLGQGETQYF.

The chain carries TRBV27 and TRBJ2-1; 13 nucleotides match TRBD2. V dropped 2 bases and J dropped 7; count of bases not matched to a gene: 5. The length of the CDR3 is 16 residues. Germline CDR1 MNHEY, CDR2 SMNVEV (reference sequence). In nucleotides, the CDR3 is TGTGCCAGCAGTTTAATCGGGACTAGCGGGAAGAATGAGCAGTTCTTC. Its protein product is CASSLIGTSGKNEQFF.

The chain has TRBV19 and TRBJ2-4; 8 positions agree with TRBD1. CDR1 is LNHDA, CDR2 SQIVND, per germline (reference sequence). V was clipped by 4 bases and J by 2 bases; unmatched bases: 10. This CDR3 spans 17 amino acids. The CDR3 nucleotides are TGTGCCAGTAGTACGGCCCCAGGGGGCGCTTCCAAAAACATTCAGTACTTC. This encodes CASSTAPGGASKNIQYF.

This chain uses TRBV6-1 with TRBJ2-3; 8 nucleotides match TRBD2. Germline CDR1 reads MNHNS; CDR2 reads SASEGT. The CDR3 has 15 amino acids. The junction had 12 bases not matched to a gene; V was cut back by 11 bases and J by 2 bases. CDR3 loop: CALKGGSGTTDTQYF. Written as DNA, the CDR3 is TGTGCCCTAAAGGGGGGTAGCGGGACCACAGATACGCAGTATTTT.

V is TRBV11-3 and J is TRBJ2-3; D gene unclear. Germline V gene sequence: CDR1 SGHNT, CDR2 YENEEA. V shed 5 bases and J shed 6 bases, with 9 bases lying between them. The CDR3 length is 12 residues. CDR3 DNA: TGTGCCAGCAGCCGAGGTGGGGATACGCAGTATTTT. It encodes CASSRGGDTQYF.

The CDR3 is CASRVIQGRTDTQYF. The CDR3 region has the DNA TGTGCCAGCAGAGTCATACAGGGGCGCACAGATACGCAGTATTTT. The V and J genes are TRBV6-5 and TRBJ2-3; 7 positions match TRBD1. Germline values: CDR1 MNHEY, CDR2 SVGAGI. V lost 6 bases and J lost 1; bases outside the gene matches: 7. The CDR3 totals 15 residues.

This rearrangement joins TRBV18 to TRBJ1-5, with 7 bases aligning to TRBD1. CDR3 length: 15 amino acids. Trimming took 2 bases from V and 2 from J; bases not matched to a gene: 3. The germline gives CDR1 KGHSH, CDR2 LQKENI. The CDR3 sequence: CASSPRGQGNQPQHF. The DNA of the CDR3 is TGTGCCAGCTCACCAAGGGGGCAGGGCAATCAGCCCCAGCATTTT.

The genes are TRBV7-8 and TRBJ1-2, with D uncertain. The germline gives CDR1 SGHVS, CDR2 FQNEAQ. The germline V and J ends were trimmed by 0 bases and 1 base, with 9 bases remaining between them. The length of the CDR3 is 15 residues. For the CDR3, the DNA is TGTGCCAGCAGCTTAGCTGCAGGCCTTAACTATGGCTACACCTTC. It encodes CASSLAAGLNYGYTF.

The rearrangement joins TRBV2 to TRBJ1-5, with D perhaps matching TRBD1 (5 bases). V lost 8 bases, J lost 1 base, and 12 bases lay in between. This CDR3 is 14 amino acids long. CDR1 is SNHLY, CDR2 FYNNEI, per germline. In DNA, the CDR3 is TGTGCCAGCTCCAGGGAGGGCAGCAATCAGCCCCAGCATTTT. Protein product: CASSREGSNQPQHF.

The count of this clone is one. The chain links TRBV28 to TRBJ1-2; 9 bases are shared with TRBD1. Germline lookup yields CDR1 MDHEN and CDR2 SYDVKM. V lost 6 bases to trimming and J lost 4 bases; unmatched junction nucleotides: 12. The CDR3 runs to 16 residues. CDR3 region: CASRIHGGQGLYGYTF. The CDR3 DNA reads as TGTGCCAGCAGAATCCACGGGGGACAGGGCCTCTATGGCTACACCTTC.

This rearrangement joins TRBV2 to TRBJ2-2; no clear D. The V gene's germline CDR1 is SNHLY and CDR2 FYNNEI. The V gene lost 4 bases and the J gene lost 2 bases, with 8 bases spanning the gap. The CDR3 has 14 amino acids. The CDR3 DNA reads as TGTGCCAGCAGTGTCCACGGTAACACCGGGGAGCTGTTTTTT. This codes for CASSVHGNTGELFF.

This chain joins TRBV12-5 and TRBJ2-1; D gene ambiguous. CDR1 is LGHNT and CDR2 is FRNRAP in the germline V gene. This CDR3 region has 14 residues. Trimming cost V 8 bases and J 2 bases, with 13 bases left between them. As DNA, the CDR3 is TGTGCTAGTTCATTTGGTTACACCTACAATGAGCAGTTCTTC. Protein product: CASSFGYTYNEQFF.

The chain has TRBV28 and TRBJ1-1; D is perhaps TRBD1 (6 bases). V gave up 3 bases and J gave up 2 bases, with 16 bases separating them. The CDR3 runs 16 residues. Germline-derived CDR1 and CDR2 are MDHEN and SYDVKM. CDR3 nucleotide sequence: TGTGCCAGCAGTTTGGGGGGGGGCGTTGGTAACACTGAAGCTTTCTTT. It specifies CASSLGGGVGNTEAFF.